This T cell receptor (beta chain) was observed in a study of Graves' ophthalmopathy and Graves' hyperthyroidism. Overall study context: Peripheral blood was collected at initial diagnosis, before any treatment.

The CDR3 loop spans 18 amino acids. The V and J ends lost 1 base and 3 bases, in that order; junction bases with no gene match: 12. CDR1 is SGHVS and CDR2 is FQNEAQ in the germline V gene. Study findings and constraints: A 13-signature model separated ophthalmopathy from stable hyperthyroidism, 87.88% sensitivity, around 81% specificity.

RNA transcripts yielded amplified TCR beta CDR3 regions. An initial RT-PCR round employing HTBI primers preceded a second-round multiplex PCR. TCRdb re-analysed the multiplex PCR reads in MiXCR, keeping a single row per CDR3 protein. The sample gives about 390,000 distinct CDR3 sequences, 15% of which show up once; about 7% is in the top ten. This clonotype came up many times. Antigen unknown. Recruitment covered hyperthyroidism patients aged 18 to 65 whose new diagnosis was of under 2 months' duration. Lactation, pregnancy, uncontrolled infections and other autoimmune diseases were all grounds for excluding patients.

The genes are TRBV7-8 and TRBJ1-3, with 7 positions matching TRBD1. The TCR sequence derives from a young woman with stable Graves' hyperthyroidism. What was sequenced was peripheral blood. CDR3: CASSLGPHPGGGGNTIYF. CDR3 DNA sequence: TGTGCCAGCAGCTTAGGCCCCCACCCAGGGGGAGGTGGAAACACCATATATTTT.